This TCR beta chain was retrieved from a study of shared clonotypes between healthy human individuals. Background on the study: Three CD4 naive, three CD4 memory, two CD8 naive and one CD8 memory plate were used per donor. Study outcomes and limitations: Non-shared clonotypes showed lower generation probabilities than clonotypes common to all four donors. Sorted-subset sequencing was shown by rarefaction to be incomplete despite large depth.

This clone has a single count. Its target is not known. Germline CDR1 and CDR2: MDHEN and SYDVKM. The V end was cut by 5 bases, the J end by 2 bases, with 11 bases between. The CDR3 totals 14 residues. The repertoire was sequenced with immunoSEQ multiplex PCR; TCRdb's copy has only in-frame clones and lacks some. The sample shows a few million clones, about 92% of them seen only once. The donor cohort consisted entirely of Caucasian adults residing in Nashville, Tennessee. The sequence was obtained from a man between 18 and 29 years old in good health. Some clones in this sample may be carry-over from other donors' samples. This chain joins TRBV28 and TRBJ2-3, with D possibly being TRBD2 (6 bases). The sample consisted of naive CD4+ T cells from PBMCs. Specified subset: CD45RA+ positively selected. The CDR3 loop reads CASSPGVNTDTQYF. Written as DNA, the CDR3 is TGTGCCAGCAGTCCGGGGGTAAACACAGATACGCAGTATTTT. The complete variable domain, with remaining parts taken from reference TRBV28 and TRBJ2-3, reads DVKVTQSSRYLVKRTGEKVFLECVQDMDHENMFWYRQDPGLGLRLIYFSYDVKMKEKGDIPEGYSVSREKKERFSLILESASTNQTSMYLCASSPGVNTDTQYFGPGTRLTVL.